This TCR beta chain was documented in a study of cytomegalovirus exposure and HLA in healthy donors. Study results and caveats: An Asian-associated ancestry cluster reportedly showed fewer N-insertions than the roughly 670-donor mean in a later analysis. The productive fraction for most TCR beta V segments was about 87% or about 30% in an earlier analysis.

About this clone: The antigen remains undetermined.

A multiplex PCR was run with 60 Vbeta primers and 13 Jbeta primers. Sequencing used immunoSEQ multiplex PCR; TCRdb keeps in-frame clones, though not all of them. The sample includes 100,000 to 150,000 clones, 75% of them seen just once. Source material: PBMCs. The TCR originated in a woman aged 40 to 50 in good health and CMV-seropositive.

CDR3 loop: CASSNPDRGLGNTIYF. The CDR3 DNA sequence: TGTGCCAGCAGCAACCCGGACAGGGGGCTAGGAAACACCATATATTTT. The chain carries TRBV5-4 and TRBJ1-3; 11 bases align to TRBD1. The CDR3 extends over 16 amino acids. J was trimmed by 4 bases and V by 4 bases; bases with no gene match: 7. Germline CDR1 reads SGHNT; CDR2 reads YYREEE (reference sequence).